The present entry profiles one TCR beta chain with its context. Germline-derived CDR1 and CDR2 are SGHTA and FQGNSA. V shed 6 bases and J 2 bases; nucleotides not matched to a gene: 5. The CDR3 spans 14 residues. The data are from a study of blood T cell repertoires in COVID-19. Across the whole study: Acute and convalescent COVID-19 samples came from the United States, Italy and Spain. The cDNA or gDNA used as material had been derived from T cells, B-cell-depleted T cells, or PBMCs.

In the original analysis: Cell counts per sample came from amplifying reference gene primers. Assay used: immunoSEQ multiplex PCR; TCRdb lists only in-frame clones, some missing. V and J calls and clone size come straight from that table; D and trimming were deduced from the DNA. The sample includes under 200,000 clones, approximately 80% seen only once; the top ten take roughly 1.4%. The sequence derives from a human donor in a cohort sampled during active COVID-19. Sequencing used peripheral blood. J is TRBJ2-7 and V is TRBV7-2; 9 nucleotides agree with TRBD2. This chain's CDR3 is CASRPSGATYEQYF. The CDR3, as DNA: TGTGCCAGCAGGCCTAGCGGGGCTACCTACGAGCAGTACTTC.